Below, 7 T cell receptor beta chains from the same sample are listed, as sequenced in a study of blood T cell repertoires in COVID-19. The protocol was immunoSEQ multiplex PCR, while the TCRdb copy is restricted to in-frame clones and leaves out a portion. The table lists 70,000 to 95,000 clones, 86% of them singletons. Sequencing was carried out using peripheral blood. The receptors shown here come from a human donor in a cohort sampled during active COVID-19.

This chain uses TRBV10-3 with TRBJ2-7; weak D call: TRBD2 (6 bases). Looked up from germline, CDR1 is ENHRY and CDR2 is SYGVKD. The CDR3 is 16 amino acids. The germline V and J ends were trimmed by 2 bases and 3 bases, with 17 bases remaining between them. CDR3 nucleotides: TGTGCCATCAGTGAGGGTCGAAGCGGGCTGATCTACGAGCAGTACTTC. It encodes CAISEGRSGLIYEQYF.

The rearrangement joins TRBV28 to TRBJ1-6, with 8 bases aligning to TRBD1. Germline V gene data show CDR1 as MDHEN and CDR2 as SYDVKM. The CDR3 sequence is 15 residues long. V was pared by 6 bases and J by 10 bases, with 11 bases of the junction left unmatched. CDR3: CASSRDRGGASPLHF. The CDR3 DNA is TGTGCCAGCAGCCGAGACAGGGGCGGTGCCTCACCCCTCCACTTT.

This chain links TRBV20-1 with TRBJ2-4; 11 nucleotides line up with TRBD2. The CDR3 has 18 residues. The V gene's germline CDR1 is DFQATT and CDR2 SNEGSKA (reference sequence). V lost 3 bases to trimming and J lost 0 bases; unmatched junction nucleotides: 10. This CDR3 reads CSASLLAGVFLAKNIQYF. Here the CDR3 DNA reads TGCAGTGCTAGTCTACTAGCGGGAGTTTTCTTAGCCAAAAACATTCAGTACTTC.

This rearrangement joins TRBV27 to TRBJ2-4; D unclear. The germline V gene has CDR1 MNHEY and CDR2 SMNVEV (reference sequence). The CDR3 has 14 amino acids. Trimming left V 3 bases short and J 0 bases short, with 6 bases between. CDR3 bases: TGTGCCAGCAGTTTCAATCAAGCCAAAAACATTCAGTACTTC. This codes for CASSFNQAKNIQYF.

The rearrangement uses TRBV5-1 and TRBJ2-5; 8 bases agree with TRBD2. The CDR3 has 13 amino acids. V gave up 0 bases and J gave up 5 bases; unmatched junction bases: 0. The germline V gene encodes CDR1 SGHRS and CDR2 YFSETQ. The CDR3 region has the DNA TGCGCCAGCAGCTTGGCGGGGGGGGAGACCCAGTACTTC. Protein product: CASSLAGGETQYF.

The chain is built from TRBV2 and TRBJ2-7; 8 bases map to TRBD2. The germline gives CDR1 SNHLY, CDR2 FYNNEI. V lost 7 bases and J lost 3; bases outside the gene matches: 8. The CDR3 length is 14 residues. The CDR3 DNA follows: TGTGCCAGCAAACCTGTGGCGGGAGGCTACGAGCAGTACTTC. Residues: CASKPVAGGYEQYF.

J is TRBJ2-1 and V is TRBV5-6; the D gene is possibly TRBD1 (6 bases). Germline CDR1 reads SGHDT; CDR2 reads YYEEEE. This CDR3 comprises 12 residues. V lost 0 bases to trimming and J lost 10 bases, with 8 bases between them. The CDR3 region is CASSLGGREQFF. The CDR3 nucleotides read TGTGCCAGCAGCTTGGGGGGGCGGGAGCAGTTCTTC.